This TCR beta chain originates from a study of T-cell reconstitution after alpha-beta-depleted transplantation in children. This sample's TCRbeta library carried unique molecular identifier barcodes. TCRdb re-called the PCR reads with MiXCR, one entry per CDR3 protein. Among over 15,000 distinct CDR3 sequences listed, roughly an eighth were seen once. The CDR3 sequence is 12 residues long. V was trimmed by 0 bases and J by 8 bases, leaving 6 bases between them. Germline CDR1 and CDR2: SGHNT and YYREEE (reference sequence). Specimen: PBMCs, mostly from graft donor cells, collected 180 days after TCRalphabeta/CD19-depleted stem cell transplant. The clonotype originates from a boy in the first two years of life who had a stem cell transplant for Wiskott-Aldrich syndrome, so the T cells may come from the graft donor. The genes are TRBV5-4 and TRBJ1-5; no clear D gene. The CDR3 nucleotides are TGTGCCAGCAGCTTGGGGGGTGAGCCCCAGCATTTT. Its translation: CASSLGGEPQHF.